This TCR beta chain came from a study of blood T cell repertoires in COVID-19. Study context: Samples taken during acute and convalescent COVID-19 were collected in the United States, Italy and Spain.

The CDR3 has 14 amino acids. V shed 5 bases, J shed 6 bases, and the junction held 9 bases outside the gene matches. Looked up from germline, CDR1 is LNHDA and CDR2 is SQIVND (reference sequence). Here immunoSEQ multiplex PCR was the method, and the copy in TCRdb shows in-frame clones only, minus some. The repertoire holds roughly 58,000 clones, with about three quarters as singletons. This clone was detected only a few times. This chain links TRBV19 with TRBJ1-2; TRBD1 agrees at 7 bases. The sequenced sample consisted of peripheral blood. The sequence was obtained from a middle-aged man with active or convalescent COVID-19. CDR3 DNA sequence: TGTGCCAGTAGTCCCCGGGAGGGGGCGGATGGCTACACCTTC. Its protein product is CASSPREGADGYTF.